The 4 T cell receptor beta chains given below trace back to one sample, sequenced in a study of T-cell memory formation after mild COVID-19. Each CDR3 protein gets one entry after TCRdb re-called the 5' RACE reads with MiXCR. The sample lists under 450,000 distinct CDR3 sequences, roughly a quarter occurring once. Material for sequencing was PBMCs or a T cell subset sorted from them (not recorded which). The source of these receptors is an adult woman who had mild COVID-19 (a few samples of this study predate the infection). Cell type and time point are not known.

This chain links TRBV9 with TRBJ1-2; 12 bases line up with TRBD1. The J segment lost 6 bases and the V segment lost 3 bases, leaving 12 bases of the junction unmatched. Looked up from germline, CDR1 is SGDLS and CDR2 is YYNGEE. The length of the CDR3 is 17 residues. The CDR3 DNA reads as TGTGCCAGCAGCGGAGAGGGGACAGGGGGCGCGCTGGATGGCTACACCTTC. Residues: CASSGEGTGGALDGYTF.

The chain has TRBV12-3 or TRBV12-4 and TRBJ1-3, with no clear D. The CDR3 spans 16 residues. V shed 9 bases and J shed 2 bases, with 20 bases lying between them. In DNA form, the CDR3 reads TGTGCCAGTTGTGTTGTGCTCTTGAGCCCTGGAAACACCATATATTTT. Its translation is CASCVVLLSPGNTIYF.

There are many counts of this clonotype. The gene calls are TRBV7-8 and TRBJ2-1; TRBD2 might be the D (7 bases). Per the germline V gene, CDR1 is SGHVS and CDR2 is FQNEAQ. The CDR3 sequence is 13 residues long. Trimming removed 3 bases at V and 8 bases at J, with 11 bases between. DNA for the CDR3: TGTGCCAGCAGCTTGGTGGGGGGGCATGAGCAGTTCTTC. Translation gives CASSLVGGHEQFF.

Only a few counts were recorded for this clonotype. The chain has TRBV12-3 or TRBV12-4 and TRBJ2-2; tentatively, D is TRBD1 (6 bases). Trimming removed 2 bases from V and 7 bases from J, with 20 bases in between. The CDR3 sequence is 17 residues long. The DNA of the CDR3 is TGTGCCAGCAGTTTACGATCGCAGGGGCGAATTCACGGGGAGCTGTTTTTT. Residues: CASSLRSQGRIHGELFF.